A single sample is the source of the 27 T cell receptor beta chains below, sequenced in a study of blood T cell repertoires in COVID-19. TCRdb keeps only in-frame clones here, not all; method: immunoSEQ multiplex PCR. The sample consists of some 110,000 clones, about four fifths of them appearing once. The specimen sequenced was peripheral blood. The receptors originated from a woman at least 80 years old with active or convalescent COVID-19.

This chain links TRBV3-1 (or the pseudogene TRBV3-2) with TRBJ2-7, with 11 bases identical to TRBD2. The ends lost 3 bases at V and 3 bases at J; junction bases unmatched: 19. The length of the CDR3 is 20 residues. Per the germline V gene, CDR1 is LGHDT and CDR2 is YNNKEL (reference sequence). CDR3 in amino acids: CASSHLGGRLAGGHYYEQYF. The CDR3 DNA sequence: TGTGCCAGCAGCCATCTCGGAGGGCGTCTAGCGGGGGGACACTACTACGAGCAGTACTTC.

The CDR3 sequence: CASSSRTSGGVNTQYF. CDR3 nucleotide sequence: TGTGCCAGCAGTTCACGGACTAGCGGGGGGGTGAATACGCAGTATTTT. The chain combines TRBV28 with TRBJ2-3, with TRBD2 matching over 15 bases. The CDR3 contains 16 residues. V lost 4 bases, J lost 7 bases, and 6 bases stayed unmatched. The germline V gene has CDR1 MDHEN and CDR2 SYDVKM.

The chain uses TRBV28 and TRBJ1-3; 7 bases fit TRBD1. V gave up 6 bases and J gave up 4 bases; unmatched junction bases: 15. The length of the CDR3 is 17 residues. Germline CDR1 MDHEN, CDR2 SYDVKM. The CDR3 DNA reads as TGTGCCAGCAGCTTGACGGAGGGGGCTAACGTGGGAAACACCATATATTTT. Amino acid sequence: CASSLTEGANVGNTIYF.

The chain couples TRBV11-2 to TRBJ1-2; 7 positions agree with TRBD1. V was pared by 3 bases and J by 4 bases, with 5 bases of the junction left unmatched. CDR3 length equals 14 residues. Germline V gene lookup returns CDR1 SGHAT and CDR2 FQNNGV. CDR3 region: CASSFGQATYGYTF. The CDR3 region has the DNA TGTGCCAGCAGCTTTGGACAGGCCACCTATGGCTACACCTTC.

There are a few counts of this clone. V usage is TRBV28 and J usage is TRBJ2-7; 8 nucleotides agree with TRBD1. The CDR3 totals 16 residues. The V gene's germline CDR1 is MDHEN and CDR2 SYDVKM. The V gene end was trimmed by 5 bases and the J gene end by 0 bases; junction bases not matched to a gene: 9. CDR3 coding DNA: TGTGCCAGCAGTGGGATGGACAGGGCATCCTCCTACGAGCAGTACTTC. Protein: CASSGMDRASSYEQYF.

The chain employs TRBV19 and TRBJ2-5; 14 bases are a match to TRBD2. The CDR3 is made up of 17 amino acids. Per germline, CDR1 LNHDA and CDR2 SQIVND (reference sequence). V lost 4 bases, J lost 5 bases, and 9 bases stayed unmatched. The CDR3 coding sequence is TGTGCCAGTAGTACTGGACTAGCGGGGGGCCGAGGGGAGACCCAGTACTTC. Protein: CASSTGLAGGRGETQYF. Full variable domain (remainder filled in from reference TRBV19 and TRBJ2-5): DGGITQSPKYLFRKEGQNVTLSCEQNLNHDAMYWYRQDPGQGLRLIYYSQIVNDFQKGDIAEGYSVSREKKESFPLTVTSAQKNPTAFYLCASSTGLAGGRGETQYFGPGTRLLVL.

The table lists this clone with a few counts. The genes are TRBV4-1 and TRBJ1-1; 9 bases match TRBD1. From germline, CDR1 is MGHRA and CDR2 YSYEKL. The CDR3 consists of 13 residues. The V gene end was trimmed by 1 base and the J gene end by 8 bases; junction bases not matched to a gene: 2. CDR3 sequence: CASSQVTGGEAFF. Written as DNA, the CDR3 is TGCGCCAGCAGCCAAGTTACAGGGGGCGAAGCTTTCTTT.

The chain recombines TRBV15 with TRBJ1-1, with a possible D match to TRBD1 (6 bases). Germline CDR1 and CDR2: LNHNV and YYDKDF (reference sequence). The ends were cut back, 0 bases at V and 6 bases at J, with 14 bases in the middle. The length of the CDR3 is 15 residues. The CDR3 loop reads CATSRDVVRGSEAFF. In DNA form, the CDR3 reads TGTGCCACCAGCAGAGATGTTGTCAGGGGATCTGAAGCTTTCTTT.

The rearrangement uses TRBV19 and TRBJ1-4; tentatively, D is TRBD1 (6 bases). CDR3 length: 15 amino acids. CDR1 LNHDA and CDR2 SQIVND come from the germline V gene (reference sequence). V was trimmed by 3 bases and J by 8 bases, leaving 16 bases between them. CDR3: CASSIRGTVKEKLFF. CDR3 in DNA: TGTGCCAGTAGTATCAGGGGAACGGTTAAGGAAAAACTGTTTTTT.

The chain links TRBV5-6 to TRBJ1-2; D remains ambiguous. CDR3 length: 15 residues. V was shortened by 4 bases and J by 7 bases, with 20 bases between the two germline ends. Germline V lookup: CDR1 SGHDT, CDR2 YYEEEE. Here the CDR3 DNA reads TGTGCCAGCAGCCCACGGCTTGCGGTGGCCGGTGGCTACACCTTC. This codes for CASSPRLAVAGGYTF.

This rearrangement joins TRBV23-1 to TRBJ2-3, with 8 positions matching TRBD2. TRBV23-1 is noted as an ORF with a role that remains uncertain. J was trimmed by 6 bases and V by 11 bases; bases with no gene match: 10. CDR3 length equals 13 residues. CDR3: CAHRRGESDTQYF. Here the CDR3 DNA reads TGCGCCCATCGGCGGGGGGAGAGCGATACGCAGTATTTT.

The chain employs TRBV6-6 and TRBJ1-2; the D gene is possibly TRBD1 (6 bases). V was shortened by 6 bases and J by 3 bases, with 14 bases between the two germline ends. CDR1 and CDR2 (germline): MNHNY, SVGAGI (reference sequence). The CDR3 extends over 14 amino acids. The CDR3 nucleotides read TGTGCCAGCAGCCCCGCGGGGGCCTACTATGGCTACACCTTC. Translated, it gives CASSPAGAYYGYTF.

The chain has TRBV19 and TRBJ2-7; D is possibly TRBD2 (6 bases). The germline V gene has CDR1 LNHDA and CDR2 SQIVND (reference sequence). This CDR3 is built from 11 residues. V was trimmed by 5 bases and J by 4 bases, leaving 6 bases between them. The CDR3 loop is CASSGGYEQYF. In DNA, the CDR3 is TGTGCCAGTAGTGGGGGGTACGAGCAGTACTTC.

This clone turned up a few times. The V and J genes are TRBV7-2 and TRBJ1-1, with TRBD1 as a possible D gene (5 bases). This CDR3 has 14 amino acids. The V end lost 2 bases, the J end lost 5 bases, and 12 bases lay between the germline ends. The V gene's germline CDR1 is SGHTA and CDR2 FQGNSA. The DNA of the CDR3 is TGTGCCAGCAGCTTACATGCAGGGAAGACTGAAGCTTTCTTT. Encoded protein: CASSLHAGKTEAFF.

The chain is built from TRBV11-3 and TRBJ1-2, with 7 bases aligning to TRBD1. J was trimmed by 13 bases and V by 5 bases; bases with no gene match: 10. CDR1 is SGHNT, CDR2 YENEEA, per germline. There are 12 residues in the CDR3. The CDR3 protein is CASSPRQGGITF. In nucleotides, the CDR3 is TGTGCCAGCAGCCCCCGACAGGGCGGCATCACCTTC. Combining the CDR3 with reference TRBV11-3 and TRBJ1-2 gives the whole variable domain EAGVVQSPRYKIIEKKQPVAFWCNPISGHNTLYWYLQNLGQGPELLIRYENEEAVDDSQLPKDRFSAERLKGVDSTLKIQPAELGDSAVYLCASSPRQGGITFGSGTRLTVV.

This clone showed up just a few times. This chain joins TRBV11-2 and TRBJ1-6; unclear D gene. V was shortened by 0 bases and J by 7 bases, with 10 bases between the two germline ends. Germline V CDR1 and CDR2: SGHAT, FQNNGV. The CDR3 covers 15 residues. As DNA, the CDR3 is TGTGCCAGCAGCTTAGAGTTCTCTGGCAATTCACCCCTCCACTTT. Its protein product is CASSLEFSGNSPLHF.

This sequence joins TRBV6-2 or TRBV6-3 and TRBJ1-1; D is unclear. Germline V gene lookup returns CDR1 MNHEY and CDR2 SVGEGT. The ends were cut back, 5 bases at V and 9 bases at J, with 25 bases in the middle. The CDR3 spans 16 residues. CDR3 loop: CASSPLASRDPRKAFF. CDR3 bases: TGTGCCAGCAGTCCGCTAGCTAGTCGAGATCCTAGGAAAGCTTTCTTT.

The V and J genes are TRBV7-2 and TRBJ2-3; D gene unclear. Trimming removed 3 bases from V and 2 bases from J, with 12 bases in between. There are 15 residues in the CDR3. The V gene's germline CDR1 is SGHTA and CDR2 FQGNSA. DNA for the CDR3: TGTGCCAGCAGCTTTACTACGACGATCACAGATACGCAGTATTTT. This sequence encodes CASSFTTTITDTQYF.

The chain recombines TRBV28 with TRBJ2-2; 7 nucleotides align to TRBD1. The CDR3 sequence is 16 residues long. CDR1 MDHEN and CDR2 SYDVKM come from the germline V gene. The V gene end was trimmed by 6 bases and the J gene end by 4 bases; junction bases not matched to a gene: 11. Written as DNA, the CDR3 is TGTGCCAGCAGCCGTCCTCGACAGGGTGGCACCGGGGAGCTGTTTTTT. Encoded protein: CASSRPRQGGTGELFF. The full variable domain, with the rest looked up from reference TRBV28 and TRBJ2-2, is DVKVTQSSRYLVKRTGEKVFLECVQDMDHENMFWYRQDPGLGLRLIYFSYDVKMKEKGDIPEGYSVSREKKERFSLILESASTNQTSMYLCASSRPRQGGTGELFFGEGSRLTVL.

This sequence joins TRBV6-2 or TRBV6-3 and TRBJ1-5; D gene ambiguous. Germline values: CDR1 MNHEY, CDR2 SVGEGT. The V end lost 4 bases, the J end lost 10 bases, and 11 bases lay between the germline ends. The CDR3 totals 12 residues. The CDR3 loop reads CASSFALSPQHF. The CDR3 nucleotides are TGTGCCAGCAGTTTCGCCCTGAGTCCCCAGCATTTT.

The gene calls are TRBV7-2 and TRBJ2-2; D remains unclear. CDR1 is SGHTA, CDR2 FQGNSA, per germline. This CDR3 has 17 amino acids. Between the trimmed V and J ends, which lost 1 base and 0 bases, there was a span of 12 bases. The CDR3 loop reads CASSLGGRRSNTGELFF. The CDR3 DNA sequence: TGTGCCAGCAGCTTAGGTGGCCGCCGTTCGAACACCGGGGAGCTGTTTTTT.

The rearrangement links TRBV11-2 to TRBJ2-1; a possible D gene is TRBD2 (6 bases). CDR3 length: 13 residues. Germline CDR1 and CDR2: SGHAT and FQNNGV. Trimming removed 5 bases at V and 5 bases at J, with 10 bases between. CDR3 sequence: CASSPGLHNEQFF. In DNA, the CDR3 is TGTGCCAGCAGCCCGGGACTGCACAATGAGCAGTTCTTC.

CDR3 DNA: TGTGCCAGCAGCTTAGTTGCCCAGCGCAGACTATACAATGAGCAGTTCTTC. Amino acids: CASSLVAQRRLYNEQFF. The chain recombines TRBV7-8 with TRBJ2-1, with D perhaps matching TRBD2 (5 bases). Looked up from germline, CDR1 is SGHVS and CDR2 is FQNEAQ. This CDR3 has 17 residues. V shed 1 base and J shed 4 bases, with 17 bases lying between them.

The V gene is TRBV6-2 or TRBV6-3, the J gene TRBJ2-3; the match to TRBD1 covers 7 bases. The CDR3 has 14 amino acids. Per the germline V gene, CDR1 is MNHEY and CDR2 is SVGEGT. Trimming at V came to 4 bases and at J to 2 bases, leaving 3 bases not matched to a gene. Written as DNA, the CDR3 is TGTGCCAGCAGTTCGACAGGGACCACAGATACGCAGTATTTT. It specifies CASSSTGTTDTQYF.

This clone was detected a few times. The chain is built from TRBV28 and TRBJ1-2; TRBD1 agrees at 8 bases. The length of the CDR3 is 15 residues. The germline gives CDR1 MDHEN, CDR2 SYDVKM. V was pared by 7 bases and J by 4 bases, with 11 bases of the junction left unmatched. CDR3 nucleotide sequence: TGTGCCAGCACCGAAGACAGGGGTAGGGGCTATGGCTACACCTTC. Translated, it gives CASTEDRGRGYGYTF.

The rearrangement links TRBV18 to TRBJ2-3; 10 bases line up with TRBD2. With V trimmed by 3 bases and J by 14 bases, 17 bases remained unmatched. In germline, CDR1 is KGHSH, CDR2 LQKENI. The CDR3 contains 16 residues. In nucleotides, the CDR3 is TGTGCCAGCTCACCCCTCCCCGGTACTAGCGGGAAACAATGGTATTTT. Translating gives CASSPLPGTSGKQWYF.

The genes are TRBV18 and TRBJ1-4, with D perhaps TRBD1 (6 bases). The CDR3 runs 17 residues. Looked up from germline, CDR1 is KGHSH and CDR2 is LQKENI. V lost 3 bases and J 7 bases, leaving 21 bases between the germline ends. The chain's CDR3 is CASSPNTIQGFGEKLFF. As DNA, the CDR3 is TGTGCCAGCTCACCGAACACTATCCAGGGGTTCGGTGAAAAACTGTTTTTT.